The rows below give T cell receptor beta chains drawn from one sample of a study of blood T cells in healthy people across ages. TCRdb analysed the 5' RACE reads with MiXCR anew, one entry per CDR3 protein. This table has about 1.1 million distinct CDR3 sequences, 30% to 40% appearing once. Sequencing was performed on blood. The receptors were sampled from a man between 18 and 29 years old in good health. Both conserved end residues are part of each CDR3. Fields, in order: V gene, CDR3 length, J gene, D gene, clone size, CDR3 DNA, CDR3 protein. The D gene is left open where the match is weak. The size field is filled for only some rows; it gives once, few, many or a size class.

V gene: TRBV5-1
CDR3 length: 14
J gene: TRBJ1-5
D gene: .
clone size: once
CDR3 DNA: TGCGCCAGCGGCCCGGGACCGGGCAATCAGCCCCAGCATTTT
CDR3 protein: CASGPGPGNQPQHF

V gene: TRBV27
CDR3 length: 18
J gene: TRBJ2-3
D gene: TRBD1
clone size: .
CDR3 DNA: TGTGCCAGCAGTCAACGGGTTCGACAGGGGACTCGCACAGATACGCAGTATTTT
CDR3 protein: CASSQRVRQGTRTDTQYF

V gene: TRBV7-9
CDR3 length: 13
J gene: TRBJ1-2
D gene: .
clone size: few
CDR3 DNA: TGTGCCAGCAGTCGGGAACCTGACTATGGCTACACCTTC
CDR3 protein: CASSREPDYGYTF

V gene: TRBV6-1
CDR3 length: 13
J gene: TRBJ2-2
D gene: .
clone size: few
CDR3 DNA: TGTGCCCTTCGACGGGCGAACACCGGGGAGCTGTTTTTT
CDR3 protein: CALRRANTGELFF

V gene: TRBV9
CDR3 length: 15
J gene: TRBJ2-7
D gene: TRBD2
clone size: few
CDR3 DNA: TGTGCCAGCAGTGCTAGCGGGGGCTCCTACAATGAGCAGTACTTC
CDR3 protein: CASSASGGSYNEQYF

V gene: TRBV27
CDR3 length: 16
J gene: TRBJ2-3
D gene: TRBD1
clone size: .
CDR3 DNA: TGTGCCAGCAGTCTTCCGGGACAGGGTGTCGCAGATACGCAGTATTTT
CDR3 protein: CASSLPGQGVADTQYF

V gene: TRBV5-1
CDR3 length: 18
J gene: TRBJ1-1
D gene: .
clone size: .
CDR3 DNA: TGCGCCAGCAGCTTGGTGTTTTCCAGTACCGAATCGAACACTGAAGCTTTCTTT
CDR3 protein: CASSLVFSSTESNTEAFF

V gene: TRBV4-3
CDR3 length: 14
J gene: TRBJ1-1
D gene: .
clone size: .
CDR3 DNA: TGCGCCAGCAGCCAAGAAAGGGAGGAAACTGAAGCTTTCTTT
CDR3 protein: CASSQEREETEAFF

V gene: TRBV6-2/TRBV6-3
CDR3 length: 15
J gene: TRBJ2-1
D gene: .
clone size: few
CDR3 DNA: TGTGCCAGCAGTGCCCGACAGTCCTCCTACAATGAGCAGTTCTTC
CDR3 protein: CASSARQSSYNEQFF

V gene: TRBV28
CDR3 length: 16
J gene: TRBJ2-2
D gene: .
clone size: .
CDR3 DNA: TGTGCCAGCCTACCTTCGGCGGTCCCGAACACCGGGGAGCTGTTTTTT
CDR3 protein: CASLPSAVPNTGELFF

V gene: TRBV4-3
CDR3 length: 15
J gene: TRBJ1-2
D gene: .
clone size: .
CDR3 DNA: TGCGCCAGCAGCCAAGCCATCGAGTTCCTCCATGGCTACACCTTC
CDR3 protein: CASSQAIEFLHGYTF

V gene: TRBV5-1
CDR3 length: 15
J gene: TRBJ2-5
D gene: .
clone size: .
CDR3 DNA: TGCGCCAGCAGCTTGGCCTTTCCCCGAGAAGAGACCCAGTACTTC
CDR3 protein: CASSLAFPREETQYF

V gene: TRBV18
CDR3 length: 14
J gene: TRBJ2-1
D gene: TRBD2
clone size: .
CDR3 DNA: TGTGCCAGCTCAACCAGCGGGGAGAACAATGAGCAGTTCTTC
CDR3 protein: CASSTSGENNEQFF

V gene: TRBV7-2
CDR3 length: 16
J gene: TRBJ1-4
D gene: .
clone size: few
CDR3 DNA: TGTGCCAGCAGCTTATCGATCGGGGACACTAATGAAAAACTGTTTTTT
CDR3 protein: CASSLSIGDTNEKLFF

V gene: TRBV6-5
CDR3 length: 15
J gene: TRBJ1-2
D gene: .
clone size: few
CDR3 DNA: TGTGCCAGCAGTTCCCCCGCGGGGCGCTTGGGAGGCTACACCTTC
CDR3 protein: CASSSPAGRLGGYTF

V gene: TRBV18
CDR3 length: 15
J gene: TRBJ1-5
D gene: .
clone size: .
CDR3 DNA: TGTGCCAGCTCGAGCGGGGGAAATGGCAATCAGCCCCAGCATTTT
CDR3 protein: CASSSGGNGNQPQHF

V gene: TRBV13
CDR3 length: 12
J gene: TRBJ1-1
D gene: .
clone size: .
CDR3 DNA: TGTGCCAGCAGCTCCCGGGGTGGGCGGGCTTTCTTT
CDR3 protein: CASSSRGGRAFF

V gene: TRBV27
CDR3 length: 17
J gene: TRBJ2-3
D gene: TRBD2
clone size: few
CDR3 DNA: TGTGCCAGCAGACGGACTAGCGGGGGACCAAGCACAGATACGCAGTATTTT
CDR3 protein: CASRRTSGGPSTDTQYF

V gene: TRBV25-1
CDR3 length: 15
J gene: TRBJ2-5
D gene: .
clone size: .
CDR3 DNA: TGTGCCAGCAGTGAATCGGCGAAGGCGAGAGAGACCCAGTACTTC
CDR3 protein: CASSESAKARETQYF

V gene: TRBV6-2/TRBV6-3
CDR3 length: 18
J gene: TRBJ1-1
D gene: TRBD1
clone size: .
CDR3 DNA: TGTGCCAGCAGTTCGCGGACAGGGGCGCTGTCCTCGTACACTGAAGCTTTCTTT
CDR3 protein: CASSSRTGALSSYTEAFF

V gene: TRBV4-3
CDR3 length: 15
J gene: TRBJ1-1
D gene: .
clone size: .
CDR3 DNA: TGCGCCAGCAGCCAAGAGGACACCCTGAACACTGAAGCTTTCTTT
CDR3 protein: CASSQEDTLNTEAFF

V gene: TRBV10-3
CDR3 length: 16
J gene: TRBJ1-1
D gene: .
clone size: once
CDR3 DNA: TGTGCCATCAGATACAGCCCGGACGGCGAGAACACTGAAGCTTTCTTT
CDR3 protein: CAIRYSPDGENTEAFF

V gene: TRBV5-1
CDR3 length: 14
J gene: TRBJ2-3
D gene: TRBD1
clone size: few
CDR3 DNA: TGCGCCAGCAAGCCAGGGGGAGGCACAGATACGCAGTATTTT
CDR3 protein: CASKPGGGTDTQYF

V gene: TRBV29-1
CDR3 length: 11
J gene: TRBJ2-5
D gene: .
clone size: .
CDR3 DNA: TGCAGCGGTAACAGGGAAGAGACCCAGTACTTC
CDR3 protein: CSGNREETQYF

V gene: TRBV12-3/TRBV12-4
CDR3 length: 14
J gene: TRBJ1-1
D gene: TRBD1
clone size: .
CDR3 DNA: TGTGCCAGCAGTTTAGGAGGGGGCGGGGCTGAAGCTTTCTTT
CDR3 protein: CASSLGGGGAEAFF

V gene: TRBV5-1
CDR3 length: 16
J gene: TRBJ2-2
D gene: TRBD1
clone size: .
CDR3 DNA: TGCGCCAGCAGCCCCGAAGCCACAGGGGTTGGCGGGGAGCTGTTTTTT
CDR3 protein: CASSPEATGVGGELFF

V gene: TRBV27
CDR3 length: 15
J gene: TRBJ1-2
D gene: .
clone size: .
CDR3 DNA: TGTGCCAGCAGTTCTGCCCAGGGTGTAGGGTATGGCTACACCTTC
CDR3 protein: CASSSAQGVGYGYTF

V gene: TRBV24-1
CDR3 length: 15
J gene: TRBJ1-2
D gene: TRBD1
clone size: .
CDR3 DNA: TGTGCCACCAGTGACCCGGACAGGGAAAACTATGGCTACACCTTC
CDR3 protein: CATSDPDRENYGYTF

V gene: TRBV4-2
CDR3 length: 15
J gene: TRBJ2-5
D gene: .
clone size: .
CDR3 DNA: TGTGCCAGCAGCCAAGATGGGAGAGAAGGGGAGACCCAGTACTTC
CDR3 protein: CASSQDGREGETQYF

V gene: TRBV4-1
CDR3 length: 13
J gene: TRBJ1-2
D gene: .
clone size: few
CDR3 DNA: TGCGCCAGCAGCCAAGTCCTGAGGGGTGGCTACACCTTC
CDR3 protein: CASSQVLRGGYTF

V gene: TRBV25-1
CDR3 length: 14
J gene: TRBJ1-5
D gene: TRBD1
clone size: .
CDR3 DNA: TGTGCCAGCGGAGACAGGGGGGGCAATCAGCCCCAGCATTTT
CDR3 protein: CASGDRGGNQPQHF

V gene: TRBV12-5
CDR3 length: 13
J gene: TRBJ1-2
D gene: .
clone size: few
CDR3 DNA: TGTGCTAGTGGTGTGGTATCGGGGCCTGGCTACACCTTC
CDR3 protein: CASGVVSGPGYTF

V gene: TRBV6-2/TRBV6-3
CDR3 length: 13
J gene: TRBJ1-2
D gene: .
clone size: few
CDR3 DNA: TGTGCCAGCAGCGGACGTACTAACTATGGCTACACCTTC
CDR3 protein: CASSGRTNYGYTF

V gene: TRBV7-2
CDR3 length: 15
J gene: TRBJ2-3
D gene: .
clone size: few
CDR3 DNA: TGTGCCAGCAGCCAGCTGGCTACCCGACGGGATACGCAGTATTTT
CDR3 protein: CASSQLATRRDTQYF

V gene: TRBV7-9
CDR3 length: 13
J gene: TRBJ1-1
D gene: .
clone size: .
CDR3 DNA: TGTGCCAGCAGCAAGGACAGTTACCCTGAAGCTTTCTTT
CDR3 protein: CASSKDSYPEAFF

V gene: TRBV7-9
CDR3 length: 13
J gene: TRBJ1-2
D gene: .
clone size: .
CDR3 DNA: TGTGCCAGCAGCCTAATCCGTCCCGACAGCTACACCTTC
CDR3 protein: CASSLIRPDSYTF